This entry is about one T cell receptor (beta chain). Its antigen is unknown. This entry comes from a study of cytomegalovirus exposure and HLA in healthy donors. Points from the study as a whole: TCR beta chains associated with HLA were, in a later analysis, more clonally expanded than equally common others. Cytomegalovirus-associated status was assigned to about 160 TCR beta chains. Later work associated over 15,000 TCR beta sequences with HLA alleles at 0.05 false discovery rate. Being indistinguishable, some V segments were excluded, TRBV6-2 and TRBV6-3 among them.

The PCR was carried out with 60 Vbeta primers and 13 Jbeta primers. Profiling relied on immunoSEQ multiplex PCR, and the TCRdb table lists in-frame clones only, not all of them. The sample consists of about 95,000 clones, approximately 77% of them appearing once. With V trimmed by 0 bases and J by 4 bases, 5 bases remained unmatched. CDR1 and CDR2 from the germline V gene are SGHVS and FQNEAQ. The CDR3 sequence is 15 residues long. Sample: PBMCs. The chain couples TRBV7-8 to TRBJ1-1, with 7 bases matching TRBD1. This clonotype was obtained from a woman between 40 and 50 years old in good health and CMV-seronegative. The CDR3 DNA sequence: TGTGCCAGCAGCTTAGCGATGACAGGGCTCACTGAAGCTTTCTTT. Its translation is CASSLAMTGLTEAFF.